The TCR beta chain described here comes from a study of shared clonotypes between healthy human individuals. Overall study findings and caveats: Relative to clonotypes present in all four donors, those not shared had lower generation probabilities. Represented genetic and exposure-history diversity was restricted by having few donors.

In this sample, this clone turned up a few times. The antigen remains undetermined. A CD45RA+ naive subset and a CD45RA-negative memory subset were split from CD4+ cells. The CDR3 consists of 14 residues. Germline V gene sequence: CDR1 MDHEN, CDR2 SYDVKM. The junction had 6 bases not matched to a gene; V was cut back by 6 bases and J by 8 bases. Assay used: immunoSEQ multiplex PCR; TCRdb lists only in-frame clones, some missing. The table includes over 850,000 clones, about 84% detected once. The J gene is TRBJ2-3, the V gene TRBV28, with TRBD2 matching over 12 bases. This receptor was obtained from a man aged 18 to 30 in good health. Some clones in this sample may be carry-over from other donors' samples. The sample comprised memory CD4+ T cells from PBMCs. Subset denoted: CD45RA-negative fraction. For the CDR3, the DNA is TGTGCCAGCAGGGTGACTAGCGGGAGCGGTACGCAGTATTTT. Its translation: CASRVTSGSGTQYF.